This section outlines one TCR beta chain sequence together with its context. The data originate from a study of blood T cell repertoires in COVID-19. In the study overall: COVID-19 samples from acute and convalescent phases originated in the United States, Italy and Spain. Nucleic acid was either cDNA or gDNA, and it came from T cells, B-cell-depleted T cells, or PBMCs.

In the source study's methods: Reference gene primer amplification in the assay estimated nucleated cell counts. Some clones are missing from TCRdb's copy, which holds only in-frame ones; the method was immunoSEQ multiplex PCR. Clonal size and the V and J genes are those of that table, whereas D and trimming came from the DNA. Of 91,000 or so clones in the sample, 85% to 90% were seen once. Trimming cost V 0 bases and J 0 bases, with 19 bases left between them. Germline V gene data show CDR1 as SGDLS and CDR2 as YYNGEE. This CDR3 is 19 amino acids long. Sequenced input: peripheral blood. The J gene is TRBJ1-3, the V gene TRBV9; the D gene is possibly TRBD1 (5 bases). This TCR came from a human donor in a cohort sampled during active COVID-19. In DNA, the CDR3 is TGTGCCAGCAGCGTAGCTGCCGGGGCCGGAGGGGCCTCTGGAAACACCATATATTTT. The encoded protein is CASSVAAGAGGASGNTIYF.